The clone carrying this T cell receptor beta chain was seen just once. The antigen remains unidentified. This entry is derived from a study of cytomegalovirus exposure and HLA in healthy donors. Overall study results and limits: The study labeled fewer than 200 TCR beta chains cytomegalovirus-associated.

Data came from immunoSEQ multiplex PCR; TCRdb stores just in-frame clones and leaves some out. The table lists about 73,000 clones, roughly 95% of them singletons, with 3.3% in the top ten. The germline gives CDR1 MNHNS, CDR2 SASEGT. The V end lost 2 bases, the J end lost 0 bases, and 5 bases lay between the germline ends. The CDR3 covers 15 residues. J is TRBJ2-6 and V is TRBV6-1; D not resolved. The sequence derives from a man aged 18 to 29 in good health and CMV-seronegative. The material sequenced was PBMCs. The CDR3 loop is CASSERVSGANVLTF. The CDR3 coding sequence is TGTGCCAGCAGTGAACGCGTCTCTGGGGCCAACGTCCTGACTTTC.